A single sample gave rise to the 20 T cell receptor beta chains below, sequenced in a study of T cell repertoires in cytomegalovirus infection. TCRdb reprocessed the reads with MiXCR, giving one entry per CDR3 protein. The sample records some 400,000 distinct CDR3 sequences, approximately 31% being singletons. The source material was PBMCs. These TCRs come from a human donor in good health (CMV status not recorded). Some clones in this sample may be carry-over from other donors' samples.

This chain joins TRBV12-3 or TRBV12-4 and TRBJ1-5, with TRBD1 as a possible D gene (5 bases). The CDR3 consists of 12 residues. V shed 5 bases and J shed 6 bases, with 8 bases lying between them. CDR3 in amino acids: CASSGGTQPQHF. CDR3 nucleotide sequence: TGTGCCAGCAGTGGGGGGACTCAGCCCCAGCATTTT.

This clonotype was observed a handful of times. This chain links TRBV12-3 or TRBV12-4 with TRBJ1-4, with 7 bases that match TRBD1. The CDR3 runs to 14 residues. V dropped 5 bases and J dropped 4; count of bases not matched to a gene: 4. The CDR3, as DNA: TGTGCCAGCAGTAGGGGACAGAATAATGAAAAACTGTTTTTT. Protein sequence: CASSRGQNNEKLFF.

This clonotype has just a few counts. The chain uses TRBV7-2 and TRBJ2-7; 13 nucleotides line up with TRBD2. J gave up 4 bases and V 1 base, and 4 bases lay outside the gene matches. Germline V lookup: CDR1 SGHTA, CDR2 FQGNSA. This CDR3 region has 16 residues. CDR3 sequence reads: CASSLVGTSGEYEQYF. The CDR3 nucleotides are TGTGCCAGCAGCTTAGTAGGGACTAGCGGGGAGTACGAGCAGTACTTC.

This chain connects TRBV18 to TRBJ1-1, with a possible D match to TRBD1 (5 bases). This CDR3 contains 15 residues. V was trimmed by 2 bases and J by 1 base, leaving 11 bases between them. Germline loops: CDR1 KGHSH, CDR2 LQKENI. The CDR3 here is CASSPARQGNTEAFF. CDR3 in DNA: TGTGCCAGCTCACCAGCCAGGCAGGGGAACACTGAAGCTTTCTTT.

This clonotype has just a few counts. The chain has TRBV5-4 and TRBJ1-2, with D maybe TRBD1 (5 bases). The CDR3 runs 16 residues. Germline CDR1 and CDR2: SGHNT and YYREEE (reference sequence). The ends were cut back, 4 bases at V and 8 bases at J, with 24 bases in the middle. The CDR3 loop reads CASSMRSGGSVGGYTF. The CDR3 DNA is TGTGCCAGCAGCATGCGGAGTGGGGGGAGCGTCGGCGGCTACACCTTC.

This clonotype occurred a few times. The gene calls are TRBV5-4 and TRBJ2-3; 7 nucleotides match TRBD2. This CDR3 region has 16 residues. Germline V CDR1 and CDR2: SGHNT, YYREEE (reference sequence). After removal of 4 bases from V and 0 bases from J, the junction contained 8 bases not matched to a gene. The CDR3 loop is CASSPRASGSTDTQYF. In DNA, the CDR3 is TGTGCCAGCAGCCCCCGGGCTAGCGGAAGCACAGATACGCAGTATTTT.

The chain is built from TRBV28 and TRBJ2-7; D is possibly TRBD1 or TRBD2 (5 bases each). Germline CDR1 is MDHEN and CDR2 is SYDVKM. The CDR3 loop spans 17 amino acids. V shed 5 bases and J shed 5 bases, with 25 bases lying between them. CDR3: CASSLPMGPASPHEQYF. In DNA, the CDR3 is TGTGCCAGCAGTCTCCCTATGGGACCGGCCTCCCCTCACGAGCAGTACTTC.

This clonotype was counted many times. This chain connects TRBV7-7 to TRBJ2-3, with a tentative D call TRBD2 (6 bases). Germline CDR1 and CDR2: SSHAT and FNYEAQ (reference sequence). V was clipped by 3 bases and J by 10 bases, with 14 bases between them. The length of the CDR3 is 13 residues. CDR3 nucleotide sequence: TGTGCCAGCAGCTTGGGTACGGGAGAGGCGCAGTATTTT. Its protein product is CASSLGTGEAQYF.

This clonotype has more than one count but fewer than ten. The chain has TRBV4-3 and TRBJ2-7; 8 bases align to TRBD1. The CDR3 runs 16 residues. The junction had 7 bases not matched to a gene; V was cut back by 0 bases and J by 3 bases. The germline gives CDR1 LGHNA, CDR2 YSLEER. This CDR3 reads CASSQEWDRINYEQYF. In DNA form, the CDR3 reads TGCGCCAGCAGCCAAGAATGGGACAGGATAAACTACGAGCAGTACTTC.

The chain has TRBV5-6 and TRBJ2-7; 7 bases line up with TRBD1. The CDR3 is made up of 13 amino acids. Germline CDR1 SGHDT, CDR2 YYEEEE. Trimming cost V 5 bases and J 3 bases; bases outside gene matches: 5. The CDR3 loop reads CASRAQGDYEQYF. In DNA form, the CDR3 reads TGTGCCAGCAGAGCCCAGGGGGACTACGAGCAGTACTTC.

This clonotype came up many times. The chain couples TRBV7-8 to TRBJ1-4; unclear D gene. There are 14 residues in the CDR3. CDR1 is SGHVS, CDR2 FQNEAQ, per germline. V was cut by 1 base and J by 11 bases, with 14 bases left in between. The chain's CDR3 is CASSLDQAALKLFF. The CDR3 coding sequence is TGTGCCAGCAGCTTAGACCAGGCCGCTCTCAAACTGTTTTTT.

This clonotype was counted at least ten times. This chain joins TRBV7-8 and TRBJ2-1; D ambiguous. Trimming took off 2 bases at V and 7 bases at J, with 9 bases between the two ends. The CDR3 totals 13 residues. In germline, CDR1 is SGHVS, CDR2 FQNEAQ. The CDR3 loop reads CASSLRVRNEQFF. CDR3 bases: TGTGCCAGCAGCTTACGGGTTAGGAATGAGCAGTTCTTC.

This clonotype was seen only a few times. This sequence joins TRBV6-5 and TRBJ1-1; weak D call: TRBD1 (6 bases). Germline CDR1 and CDR2: MNHEY and SVGAGI. CDR3 length: 16 residues. Between the trimmed V and J ends, which lost 4 bases and 0 bases, there was a span of 15 bases. The CDR3 reads CASSWGHLTLNTEAFF. In DNA, the CDR3 is TGTGCCAGCAGTTGGGGACACCTGACCCTGAACACTGAAGCTTTCTTT.

The count of this clonotype is one. A read error is likely, as this CDR3 ends without the conserved phenylalanine or tryptophan. The genes are TRBV7-6 and TRBJ2-2; D is perhaps TRBD1 or TRBD2 (5 bases each). Germline values: CDR1 SGHVS, CDR2 FNYEAQ. The length of the CDR3 is 14 residues. CDR3 sequence: CASSLRRGTWDLFL. The CDR3 DNA reads TGTGCCAGCAGCTTACGACGGGGCACCTGGGATCTGTTTTTG.

The gene calls are TRBV6-5 and TRBJ2-1, with 9 bases fitting TRBD2. Trimming removed 0 bases from V and 4 bases from J; junction bases left unmatched: 4. The CDR3 totals 16 residues. Per the germline V gene, CDR1 is MNHEY and CDR2 is SVGAGI. The CDR3 loop is CASSYSGAGGYNEQFF. For the CDR3, the DNA is TGTGCCAGCAGTTACTCGGGAGCGGGGGGTTACAATGAGCAGTTCTTC.

This chain uses TRBV7-6 with TRBJ2-5, with a possible D match to TRBD2 (6 bases). CDR1 SGHVS and CDR2 FNYEAQ come from the germline V gene. Trimming stripped 3 bases from V and 5 bases from J, with 13 bases between. This CDR3 has 14 residues. CDR3 sequence reads: CASSFSGIGETQYF. CDR3 nucleotides: TGTGCCAGCAGCTTTAGCGGAATCGGGGAGACCCAGTACTTC. Full variable domain (missing parts from reference TRBV7-6 and TRBJ2-5): GAGVSQSPRYKVTKRGQDVALRCDPISGHVSLYWYRQALGQGPEFLTYFNYEAQQDKSGLPNDRFSAERPEGSISTLTIQRTEQRDSAMYRCASSFSGIGETQYFGPGTRLLVL.

A few counts support this clonotype. The V gene is TRBV19, the J gene TRBJ2-2; possibly TRBD1 or TRBD2 for D (5 bases each). Trimming removed 7 bases at V and 4 bases at J, with 13 bases between. The CDR3 spans 14 residues. In germline, CDR1 is LNHDA, CDR2 SQIVND (reference sequence). The CDR3 loop is CASNRGAGTGELFF. The CDR3 region has the DNA TGTGCCAGTAACAGAGGGGCGGGCACCGGGGAGCTGTTTTTT. Looking up the rest from reference TRBV19 and TRBJ2-2 gives the full variable domain: DGGITQSPKYLFRKEGQNVTLSCEQNLNHDAMYWYRQDPGQGLRLIYYSQIVNDFQKGDIAEGYSVSREKKESFPLTVTSAQKNPTAFYLCASNRGAGTGELFFGEGSRLTVL.

The chain couples TRBV20-1 to TRBJ2-5; a possible D gene is TRBD2 (6 bases). The germline gives CDR1 DFQATT, CDR2 SNEGSKA (reference sequence). The V gene lost 2 bases and the J gene lost 4 bases, with 14 bases spanning the gap. The CDR3 consists of 14 residues. DNA of the CDR3: TGCAGTGCTAGACAAGCTAGGGGAGGAGAGACCCAGTACTTC. Translating gives CSARQARGGETQYF.

This clonotype was seen a few times. The chain links TRBV5-6 to TRBJ1-3; D not certain. The germline gives CDR1 SGHDT, CDR2 YYEEEE. The CDR3 loop spans 15 amino acids. Trimming removed 0 bases from V and 3 bases from J, with 10 bases in between. The CDR3 DNA reads as TGTGCCAGCAGCTTGGGGGAGAGATTTGGAAACACCATATATTTT. It specifies CASSLGERFGNTIYF.

The chain employs TRBV6-5 and TRBJ2-5; 9 positions match TRBD1. The ends lost 2 bases at V and 2 bases at J; junction bases unmatched: 6. There are 16 residues in the CDR3. The germline V gene has CDR1 MNHEY and CDR2 SVGAGI. CDR3 sequence: CASSYSGTGLQETQYF. The CDR3 nucleotides are TGTGCCAGCAGTTACAGTGGGACAGGGTTACAAGAGACCCAGTACTTC.